A single sample is the source of the 25 T cell receptor beta chains below, sequenced in a study of T cell repertoires and HLA-DP antigens. TCRdb keeps only in-frame clones here, not all; method: immunoSEQ multiplex PCR. Here the sample spans roughly 120,000 clones, nearly 95% being singletons. These TCRs are of unknown antigen specificity. The sequencing sample was made of CD4+ T cells from PBMCs. These receptors were obtained from a woman aged 18-35 years in good health and CMV-seronegative.

The chain carries TRBV2 and TRBJ2-1, with TRBD2 matching over 8 bases. Germline V gene data show CDR1 as SNHLY and CDR2 as FYNNEI. J gave up 0 bases and V 7 bases, and 5 bases lay outside the gene matches. There are 15 residues in the CDR3. CDR3 loop: CASKLAESSYNEQFF. Here the CDR3 DNA reads TGTGCCAGCAAACTAGCGGAAAGCTCCTACAATGAGCAGTTCTTC. The variable domain in full, with the rest retrieved from reference TRBV2 and TRBJ2-1, is EPEVTQTPSHQVTQMGQEVILRCVPISNHLYFYWYRQILGQKVEFLVSFYNNEISEKSEIFDDQFSVERPDGSNFTLKIRSTKLEDSAMYFCASKLAESSYNEQFFGPGTRLTVL.

This clone appeared once. This sequence joins TRBV7-2 and TRBJ1-5, with D maybe TRBD1 (5 bases). Trimming pared 5 bases from V and 1 base from J, leaving 12 bases between. The CDR3 length is 15 residues. Germline CDR1 is SGHTA and CDR2 is FQGNSA. The CDR3 sequence: CASSPTGLSNQPQHF. The CDR3 coding sequence is TGTGCCAGCAGCCCAACAGGTTTGAGCAATCAGCCCCAGCATTTT.

The CDR3 reads CASSHIQGGGTEAFF. CDR3 DNA sequence: TGTGCCAGCAGTCACATACAGGGTGGCGGCACTGAAGCTTTCTTT. This chain uses TRBV6-5 with TRBJ1-1; TRBD1 is a possible D gene (6 bases). The germline gives CDR1 MNHEY, CDR2 SVGAGI. CDR3 size: 15 residues. The V end lost 5 bases, the J end lost 4 bases, and 17 bases lay between the germline ends.

The V gene is TRBV5-4, the J gene TRBJ1-3; 7 bases are shared with TRBD1. Germline CDR1 reads SGHNT; CDR2 reads YYREEE (reference sequence). The CDR3 has 14 residues. Germline trimming cut 2 bases from V and 2 bases from J; bases unmatched to any gene: 1. The chain's CDR3 is CASSLQGPGNTIYF. CDR3 nucleotide sequence: TGTGCCAGCAGCTTACAGGGGCCTGGAAACACCATATATTTT. Full variable domain (rest looked up from reference TRBV5-4 and TRBJ1-3): ETGVTQSPTHLIKTRGQQVTLRCSSQSGHNTVSWYQQALGQGPQFIFQYYREEENGRGNFPPRFSGLQFPNYSSELNVNALELDDSALYLCASSLQGPGNTIYFGEGSWLTVV.

The chain joins TRBV5-4 to TRBJ1-6; D possibly corresponds to TRBD1 (5 bases). Trimming took 1 base from V and 7 from J, leaving 9 bases between them. CDR3 length: 14 residues. CDR1 is SGHNT, CDR2 YYREEE, per germline (reference sequence). The CDR3 loop is CASSLTGGNSPLHF. Here the CDR3 DNA reads TGTGCCAGCAGCTTGACAGGAGGGAATTCACCCCTCCACTTT.

This chain connects TRBV7-2 to TRBJ1-5; D ambiguous. Between the trimmed V and J ends, which lost 1 base and 0 bases, there was a span of 7 bases. The CDR3 contains 15 residues. CDR1 and CDR2 (germline): SGHTA, FQGNSA. The CDR3 bases are TGTGCCAGCAGCTTAGTGGCGTATAGCAATCAGCCCCAGCATTTT. Translated: CASSLVAYSNQPQHF.

J is TRBJ2-2 and V is TRBV9, with D unresolved. V was shortened by 0 bases and J by 2 bases, with 8 bases between the two germline ends. The CDR3 sequence is 15 residues long. Germline assignment: CDR1 SGDLS and CDR2 YYNGEE. The CDR3: CASSVEVFNTGELFF. The DNA for the CDR3 is TGTGCCAGCAGCGTAGAGGTTTTTAACACCGGGGAGCTGTTTTTT.

The chain combines TRBV4-1 with TRBJ1-4, with D perhaps TRBD1 (6 bases). V lost 3 bases and J 5 bases, leaving 13 bases between the germline ends. This CDR3 is 15 amino acids long. Germline V gene data show CDR1 as MGHRA and CDR2 as YSYEKL. This chain's CDR3 is CASSHLPDSNEKLFF. The CDR3 DNA follows: TGCGCCAGCAGCCACCTCCCGGACAGCAATGAAAAACTGTTTTTT.

The V and J genes are TRBV7-2 and TRBJ1-1; a possible D gene is TRBD1 (5 bases). There are 16 residues in the CDR3. V dropped 5 bases and J dropped 0 bases, with 16 bases sitting between them. Per germline, CDR1 SGHTA and CDR2 FQGNSA. CDR3 residues: CASSRLSVRVNTEAFF. For the CDR3, the DNA is TGTGCCAGCAGCCGATTGAGTGTCAGGGTGAACACTGAAGCTTTCTTT.

The chain joins TRBV10-3 to TRBJ2-7; 10 bases align to TRBD2. The CDR3 spans 15 residues. Germline lookup yields CDR1 ENHRY and CDR2 SYGVKD. J was trimmed by 2 bases and V by 7 bases; bases with no gene match: 8. The CDR3 DNA reads TGTGCCATCATGGGTAGCGGGAGGACTCCCTACGAGCAGTACTTC. It specifies CAIMGSGRTPYEQYF.

The chain employs TRBV6-5 and TRBJ2-7; D not certain. Trimming cost V 2 bases and J 0 bases, with 8 bases left between them. Looked up from germline, CDR1 is MNHEY and CDR2 is SVGAGI. CDR3 size: 14 residues. CDR3 sequence: CASSYQPASYEQYF. CDR3 sequence (DNA): TGTGCCAGCAGTTACCAGCCAGCCTCCTACGAGCAGTACTTC.

The V gene is TRBV20-1, the J gene TRBJ1-1; perhaps TRBD1 as D (6 bases). Germline V gene data show CDR1 as DFQATT and CDR2 as SNEGSKA (reference sequence). The CDR3 has 11 amino acids. In nucleotides, the CDR3 is TGCAAGGGGGACCTGAACACTGAAGCTTTCTTT. Residues: CKGDLNTEAFF.

The J gene is TRBJ2-5, the V gene TRBV5-1, with D perhaps TRBD2 (7 bases). This CDR3 contains 16 residues. The ends were cut back, 5 bases at V and 4 bases at J, with 21 bases in the middle. Germline V gene lookup returns CDR1 SGHRS and CDR2 YFSETQ. The DNA for the CDR3 is TGCGCCAGCAGAGGGGGGGCGCAGGCTTGGAGAGAGACCCAGTACTTC. It is translated as CASRGGAQAWRETQYF.

The genes are TRBV11-2 and TRBJ1-4; D uncertain. CDR3 length: 17 residues. Germline V gene data show CDR1 as SGHAT and CDR2 as FQNNGV. The V end lost 1 base, the J end lost 7 bases, and 19 bases lay between the germline ends. CDR3 region: CASSLGSRRTRFEKLFF. CDR3 DNA sequence: TGTGCCAGCAGCTTAGGATCCCGCAGGACGCGTTTTGAAAAACTGTTTTTT.

The chain has TRBV9 and TRBJ2-3, with 11 positions matching TRBD2. The CDR3 is 17 amino acids. The J segment lost 3 bases and the V segment lost 3 bases, leaving 9 bases of the junction unmatched. Germline lookup yields CDR1 SGDLS and CDR2 YYNGEE. DNA for the CDR3: TGTGCCAGCAGCGCGTATTCGACTAGCGGGACAACAGATACGCAGTATTTT. Translation gives CASSAYSTSGTTDTQYF.

This clone was observed a few times. The CDR3: CASSLIGGGYGYTF. Written as DNA, the CDR3 is TGTGCCAGCAGCTTAATTGGGGGAGGCTATGGCTACACCTTC. V and J are TRBV7-9 and TRBJ1-2; weak D call: TRBD1 (5 bases). In germline, CDR1 is SEHNR, CDR2 FQNEAQ (reference sequence). V lost 2 bases and J lost 4, with 11 bases in between. The CDR3 is 14 residues long.

The rearrangement links TRBV18 to TRBJ2-7; no firm D call. Germline-derived CDR1 and CDR2 are KGHSH and LQKENI. Trimming pared 1 base from V and 7 bases from J, leaving 14 bases between. The CDR3 covers 14 residues. CDR3 bases: TGTGCCAGCTCACCACATAAGGACCTACGGGAGCAGTACTTC. This gives the protein CASSPHKDLREQYF.

The gene calls are TRBV28 and TRBJ2-3; D is undetermined. The CDR3 extends over 13 amino acids. Germline CDR1 and CDR2: MDHEN and SYDVKM. The V and J ends lost 1 base and 8 bases respectively, with 10 bases between them. CDR3 in amino acids: CASSLSTPSTQYF. DNA of the CDR3: TGTGCCAGCAGTTTATCGACCCCCAGTACGCAGTATTTT.

The V and J genes are TRBV10-1 and TRBJ2-7; D gene unclear. Trimming stripped 4 bases from V and 7 bases from J, with 11 bases between. CDR3 length equals 12 residues. The germline CDR1 and CDR2 sequences are WNHNN and SYGVQD (reference sequence). CDR3 in DNA: TGCGCCAGCAGTGGAATGGTGGGTGAGCAGTACTTC. This codes for CASSGMVGEQYF.

The J gene is TRBJ1-6, the V gene TRBV5-6; TRBD1 matches 10 bases. The CDR3 is 14 residues long. The V and J ends lost 4 bases and 10 bases, in that order; junction bases with no gene match: 5. Germline assignment: CDR1 SGHDT and CDR2 YYEEEE. The CDR3 DNA is TGTGCCAGCAGCAAGGACAGGGGGGAATCACCCCTCCACTTT. Its protein product is CASSKDRGESPLHF.

The rearrangement links TRBV7-3 to TRBJ1-1; tentative D call: TRBD1 (5 bases). Germline V CDR1 and CDR2: SGHTA, FQGTGA. Trimming shortened V by 2 bases and J by 4 bases, and 11 bases separated the two germline ends. The CDR3 consists of 14 residues. CDR3 in DNA: TGTGCCAGCAGCTTATGGCCAGGGCCCACTGAAGCTTTCTTT. Its translation: CASSLWPGPTEAFF. Based on the CDR3 plus reference TRBV7-3 and TRBJ1-1, the full variable domain is GAGVSQTPSNKVTEKGKYVELRCDPISGHTALYWYRQSLGQGPEFLIYFQGTGAADDSGLPNDRFFAVRPEGSVSTLKIQRTERGDSAVYLCASSLWPGPTEAFFGQGTRLTVV.

This rearrangement joins TRBV11-1 to TRBJ2-7; D is ambiguous. This CDR3 spans 15 amino acids. Germline lookup yields CDR1 SGHAT and CDR2 FQDESV (reference sequence). V was pared by 1 base and J by 2 bases, with 12 bases between. CDR3 sequence: CASSLESVAPYEQYF. The CDR3 DNA sequence: TGTGCCAGCAGCTTAGAGTCAGTAGCCCCCTACGAGCAGTACTTC.

The gene calls are TRBV15 and TRBJ2-5; 8 positions agree with TRBD2. The CDR3 is 17 amino acids. The V segment lost 0 bases and the J segment 4 bases; nucleotides outside the gene matches: 10. Looked up from germline, CDR1 is LNHNV and CDR2 is YYDKDF (reference sequence). Here the CDR3 DNA reads TGTGCCACCAGCAGAGACGACGGGGGGGCCATTGGAGAGACCCAGTACTTC. This codes for CATSRDDGGAIGETQYF.

The chain has TRBV5-1 and TRBJ2-1, with 8 nucleotides matching TRBD1. The V gene end was trimmed by 2 bases and the J gene end by 6 bases; junction bases not matched to a gene: 4. The CDR3 consists of 14 residues. Germline CDR1 and CDR2: SGHRS and YFSETQ. CDR3 residues: CASSFLTGGNEQFF. The CDR3 DNA is TGCGCCAGCAGCTTCCTTACAGGGGGCAATGAGCAGTTCTTC.

The chain couples TRBV5-4 to TRBJ2-7; 7 bases agree with TRBD2. V lost 4 bases to trimming and J lost 0 bases; unmatched junction nucleotides: 7. Germline V gene lookup returns CDR1 SGHNT and CDR2 YYREEE (reference sequence). This CDR3 has 15 residues. The CDR3 loop is CASSPASGSSYEQYF. The CDR3 DNA is TGTGCCAGCAGCCCCGCTAGCGGTAGCTCCTACGAGCAGTACTTC.